Given below is one T cell receptor beta chain in context. Its antigen remains unidentified. For every CD8+ T cell subset, 300,000 cells were flow-sorted straight into RLT lysis buffer, and each subset was sorted in triplicate. Naive CD8+ T cells were defined stringently as CD45RO-CCR7+CD27+CD95- to exclude memory contaminants. Peripheral blood mononuclear cells were isolated from buffy coats using standard density gradient centrifugation. Naive CXCR3-negative and CXCR3-positive CD8+ T cells were flow-sorted using a FACSAria III. An RNeasy Mini Kit was used to extract total RNA from the sorted cells. Spanning cysteine to phenylalanine, the CDR3 consists of 12 amino acids. No DNA has been recorded. Based on the germline V gene (reference sequence), the CDR1 and CDR2 sequences are SEHNR and FQNEAQ. This entry comes from a study of CXCR3-negative and CXCR3-positive naive CD8 T cells (dated by TCRdb to between 2018 and 2021). Regarding the study in general: Some 130 million TRB reads were obtained in total, roughly 1.5 +/- 0.3 million reads per library. Data from 11 donors, pooled across two independent experiments, went into the diversity and physicochemical repertoire analyses. Naive subsets from several donors and memory cells from 3 donors were included in the TRBV-TRBJ cluster analysis. Overall results and qualifications from the work: Repertoire diversity was comparably high in both naive subsets but much lower in memory CD8+ T cells. Because surface CD5, which has been linked to self-reactivity in mice, was comparable between naive subsets, TCR interaction strength was also inferred from TRB CDR3 physicochemical properties. TRB CDR3s from CXCR3-positive naive cells showed higher hydrophobicity (lower Kidera factor 4), lower energy, and higher strength and volume indices than CXCR3-negative naive cells. Within the same donor, TRBV-TRBJ usage looked similar between naive CXCR3-negative and CXCR3-positive cells, but memory cells had distinct patterns. Freshly isolated PBMCs were used for most assays because CXCR3 expression partially decreased after cryopreservation.

Reads for this sample came from a NextSeq 550. The Human TCR Profiling Kit (MiLaboratory) was used to make UMI-labeled 5' RACE TRB cDNA libraries. The full amount of extracted RNA was used for cDNA synthesis, and the full amount of resulting cDNA was used for PCR amplification. Libraries were prepared in parallel with an identical number of PCR cycles. The original pipeline was this. MIGEC and MiXCR extracted about 50,000 +/- 10,000 unique UMI-labeled TRB cDNA molecules per library, requiring at least two reads per UMI. Each library averaged around 42,000 +/- 9,900 functional in-frame TRB CDR3 nucleotide clonotypes without stop codons. After each sample was downsampled to 5000 UMI-labeled TRB molecules, VDJtools was used to calculate diversity metrics such as normalized Shannon-Wiener and Chao1. For the central five CDR3 residues, VDJtools calculated physicochemical properties weighted by clonotype size, namely interaction energy, strength, volume and Kidera factor 4. After the reads were reprocessed by TCRdb, one entry was made per CDR3 protein sequence, with no DNA. TCRdb's processing, not the authors', yielded these V and J calls. This sample's listing comprises 100,000 or so distinct CDR3 sequences. Just over 0.35% of the sample goes to the ten largest clones.

This sequence was found in a human donor in good health. Some clones in this sample may be carry-over from other donors' samples. Recombination connected TRBV7-9 to TRBJ1-4. Specimen: naive CXCR3+ CD8+ T cells from blood. The cell subset or site label for this specimen denotes: CD45RO-CCR7+CD27+CD95- naive CD8+ T cells expressing CXCR3 (TNR3+). The CDR3 region reads CASSATEEKLFF.